Presented here are 4 T cell receptor beta chains from one specimen sequenced in a study of technical replicates of blood from a handful of donors. Data came from immunoSEQ multiplex PCR; TCRdb stores just in-frame clones and leaves some out. Seen here are around 100,000 clones, approximately 95% observed once, and the top ten hold approximately 0.35%. What was sequenced was T cells isolated from PBMCs. Receptor source: a human donor in good health.

The chain recombines TRBV6-5 with TRBJ1-2; the D gene is possibly TRBD1 (6 bases). Trimming stripped 6 bases from V and 8 bases from J, with 19 bases between. The CDR3 covers 14 residues. The V gene's germline CDR1 is MNHEY and CDR2 SVGAGI. The CDR3 DNA follows: TGTGCCAGCAGCCCCGGCCCAGGGGAAAGGGGCTACACCTTC. This gives the protein CASSPGPGERGYTF.

For this clone: Other DNA sequences from this sample encode an identical CDR3 as well. This chain links TRBV28 with TRBJ2-1; TRBD2 might be the D (5 bases). Per germline, CDR1 MDHEN and CDR2 SYDVKM. There are 15 residues in the CDR3. Trimming removed 6 bases from V and 0 bases from J, with 12 bases in between. CDR3 amino acids: CASRLDLSSYNEQFF. In DNA, the CDR3 is TGTGCCAGCAGACTAGATCTCAGCTCCTACAATGAGCAGTTCTTC.

The chain carries TRBV5-4 and TRBJ1-4; D remains ambiguous. Trimming cost V 3 bases and J 0 bases, with 9 bases left between them. Germline loops: CDR1 SGHNT, CDR2 YYREEE (reference sequence). This CDR3 has 15 residues. Here the CDR3 reads CASSSGIATNEKLFF. The CDR3 bases are TGTGCCAGCAGCTCCGGGATTGCAACTAATGAAAAACTGTTTTTT.

The J gene is TRBJ2-7, the V gene TRBV9; TRBD2 aligns across 13 bases. This CDR3 comprises 17 residues. With 3 bases clipped from V and 1 base from J, the junction kept 7 bases outside the gene matches. CDR1 is SGDLS and CDR2 is YYNGEE in the germline V gene. CDR3 in DNA: TGTGCCAGCAGCGAGGGGACTAGCGGGATAGTATCCTACGAGCAGTACTTC. It translates to CASSEGTSGIVSYEQYF.